Described below is a single T cell receptor (beta chain) sequence and its context. The data were obtained in a study of blood T cell repertoires in COVID-19. Study in general: Samples came from the United States, Italy and Spain, spanning acute and convalescent COVID-19. From T cells, B-cell-depleted T cells, or PBMCs came the material, which was cDNA or gDNA.

V was clipped by 1 base and J by 3 bases, with 9 bases between them. From germline, CDR1 is SGHDN and CDR2 FVKESK. The CDR3 loop spans 14 amino acids. As processed by the authors: By means of reference gene primer amplification, nucleated cell counts were estimated. The method was immunoSEQ multiplex PCR; TCRdb's version includes in-frame clones alone and lacks a portion of them. The DNA gave D and trimming, while V, J and clone size come from that table. The sample includes fewer than 200,000 clones, 60% to 80% of them seen just once. The chain employs TRBV14 and TRBJ1-1; no clear D. Sample: peripheral blood. This TCR was sampled from a woman aged 70-85 years with acute or convalescent COVID-19. Here the CDR3 DNA reads TGTGCCAGCAGCCAAGTAGGAGCGGACACTGAAGCTTTCTTT. Protein product: CASSQVGADTEAFF.